This TCR beta chain was sequenced during a study of T cell repertoires in cytomegalovirus infection. For the study at large: Public signatures in TCR beta pointed to CMV infection and matching HLA type.

The CDR3 length is 14 residues. From germline, CDR1 is KGHDR and CDR2 SFDVKD. Trimming cost V 6 bases and J 1 base; bases outside gene matches: 3. General study points: Dominating the ex vivo response were HLA-C-restricted CMV-specific TCR beta clonotypes.

TCRdb called the reads again in MiXCR, with one record for every CDR3 protein. The table records around 430,000 distinct CDR3 sequences, roughly 46% of them present only once. Note on this clonotype: No antigen is known for it.

The clonotype originates from a human donor in good health (CMV status not recorded). Some clones in this sample may be carry-over from other donors' samples. The material sequenced was cultured PBMCs, taken from culture after CMV antigen stimulation. The chain employs TRBV24-1 and TRBJ2-3, with 7 bases identical to TRBD1. The CDR3 DNA follows: TGTGCCACCAGTCACAGGGGAGGCACAGATACGCAGTATTTT. This translates into CATSHRGGTDTQYF.